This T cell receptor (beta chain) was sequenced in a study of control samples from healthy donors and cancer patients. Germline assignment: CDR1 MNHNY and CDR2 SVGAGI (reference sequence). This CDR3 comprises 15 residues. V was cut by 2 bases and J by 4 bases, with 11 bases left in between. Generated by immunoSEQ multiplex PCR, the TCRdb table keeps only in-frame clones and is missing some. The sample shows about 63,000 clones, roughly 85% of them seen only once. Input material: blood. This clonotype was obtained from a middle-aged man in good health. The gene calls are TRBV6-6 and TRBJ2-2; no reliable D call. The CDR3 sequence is CASSYPPTTTGELFF. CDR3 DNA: TGTGCCAGCAGTTACCCGCCCACTACCACCGGGGAGCTGTTTTTT.